A selection of T cell receptor beta chains follows, all from one sample in a study of OX40 agonist ivuxolimab in advanced cancers. Only in-frame clones appear in the TCRdb table, and some are missing; sequencing was by immunoSEQ multiplex PCR. The data contain about 150,000 clones, around 94% of them singletons. The sequencing used CD4+ or CD8+ T cells sorted from blood, collected in a trial of the OX40 agonist ivuxolimab. Receptors were obtained from an adult with an advanced solid tumor such as melanoma, head and neck, liver or kidney cancer. Each CDR3 is given with its conserved first and last residue. D genes are given only for firm matches. The size entry is marked missing in some rows and otherwise reads once, few, many or a size class.

clone size,D gene,V gene,J gene,CDR3 DNA,CDR3 protein
NA,NA,TRBV7-2,TRBJ2-7,TGTGCCAGCAGCTTAAGAGGGGGGAGCTCCTACGAGCAGTACTTC,CASSLRGGSSYEQYF
NA,NA,TRBV4-1,TRBJ1-2,TGCGCCAGCAGCCAAGCTTCTCTGGGGGCAGGAGGAGGCTACACCTTC,CASSQASLGAGGGYTF
once,NA,TRBV19,TRBJ2-7,TGTGCCAGTAGTATGGGCGGAGGGGTCGCCGAGCAGTACTTC,CASSMGGGVAEQYF
NA,NA,TRBV18,TRBJ1-2,TGTGCCAGTTCACCACGGGACAACTATGGCTACACCTTC,CASSPRDNYGYTF
NA,NA,TRBV6-5,TRBJ1-6,TGTGCCAGCAGTTACTCGGCAGGGGTTTCACCCCTCCACTTT,CASSYSAGVSPLHF
once,NA,TRBV4-2,TRBJ2-7,TGTGCCAGCAGCCAAGTTTCCGGGGTCCACGAGCAGTACTTC,CASSQVSGVHEQYF
few,TRBD1,TRBV27,TRBJ1-2,TGTGCCAGCAGTTTAGCCGGGACAGGGAGTGGCTACACCTTC,CASSLAGTGSGYTF
NA,NA,TRBV7-3,TRBJ2-1,TGTGCCAGCAGCCCCATACCGGAGGGGATTATGTTCTTC,CASSPIPEGIMFF
NA,TRBD1,TRBV9,TRBJ2-7,TGTGCCAGCAGCCCCGGGACAGGGAGCTACGAGCAGTACTTC,CASSPGTGSYEQYF
NA,TRBD1,TRBV11-1,TRBJ1-1,TGTGCCAGCAGCTTATATGACAGGGGGATGGAAGCTTTCTTT,CASSLYDRGMEAFF
NA,NA,TRBV27,TRBJ1-5,TGTGCCAGCAGTTTATCTGGGGGGACGCGGGGCAATCAGCCCCAGCATTTT,CASSLSGGTRGNQPQHF
NA,TRBD1,TRBV25-1,TRBJ1-2,TGTGCCAGCAGTGGGACCGGGACAGGGACGGCGGTCGGGGGCTACACCTTC,CASSGTGTGTAVGGYTF
NA,TRBD2,TRBV11-1,TRBJ2-5,TGTGCCAGCAGCCCCTGGGGGGCTAGCGGGGGGACTCAAGAGACCCAGTACTTC,CASSPWGASGGTQETQYF
NA,NA,TRBV11-3,TRBJ2-1,TGTGCCAGCAGCCCTGGCCCCAATGAGCAGTTCTTC,CASSPGPNEQFF
NA,NA,TRBV6-5,TRBJ2-7,TGTGCCACCGTGCTAAGCGCTTCCCCCTACGAGCAGTACTTC,CATVLSASPYEQYF
NA,TRBD2,TRBV2,TRBJ2-5,TGTGCCAGCTCGAGGGAGGCGGGGGGGCTGGAGACCCAGTACTTC,CASSREAGGLETQYF
NA,NA,TRBV9,TRBJ2-1,TGTGCCAGCAGCCAAGACATTCGGTCCCACCATGAGCAGTTCTTC,CASSQDIRSHHEQFF
NA,NA,TRBV18,TRBJ1-1,TGTGCCAGCTCACCATCGGAAGAGAACACTGAAGCTTTCTTT,CASSPSEENTEAFF
NA,NA,TRBV28,TRBJ1-1,TGTGCCAGCAGTTTAAAAGGGTCTGAAGCTTTCTTT,CASSLKGSEAFF
NA,TRBD1,TRBV28,TRBJ1-2,TGTGCCAGCAGTTTAGTATCAGGGGGAGGCTACACCTTC,CASSLVSGGGYTF
NA,TRBD1,TRBV4-3,TRBJ1-1,TGCGCCAGCAGCCAAGAGACAGGGACTGAAGCTTTCTTT,CASSQETGTEAFF
NA,NA,TRBV2,TRBJ2-7,TGTGCCAGCAGTGAAGTAAGGGAGCAGTACTTC,CASSEVREQYF